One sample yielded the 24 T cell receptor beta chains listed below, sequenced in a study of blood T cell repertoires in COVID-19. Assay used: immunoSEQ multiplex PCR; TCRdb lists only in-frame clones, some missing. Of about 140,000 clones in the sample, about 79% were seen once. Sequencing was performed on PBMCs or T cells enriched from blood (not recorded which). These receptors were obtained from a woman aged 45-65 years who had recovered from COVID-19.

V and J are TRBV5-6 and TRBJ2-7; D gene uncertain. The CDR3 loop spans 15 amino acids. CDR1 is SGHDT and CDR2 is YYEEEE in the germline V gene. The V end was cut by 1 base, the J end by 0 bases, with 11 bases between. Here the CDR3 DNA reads TGTGCCAGCAGCTTGCGACTCTCTACCTCCTACGAGCAGTACTTC. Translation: CASSLRLSTSYEQYF. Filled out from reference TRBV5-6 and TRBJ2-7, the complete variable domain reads DAGVTQSPTHLIKTRGQQVTLRCSPKSGHDTVSWYQQALGQGPQFIFQYYEEEERQRGNFPDRFSGHQFPNYSSELNVNALLLGDSALYLCASSLRLSTSYEQYFGPGTRLTVT.

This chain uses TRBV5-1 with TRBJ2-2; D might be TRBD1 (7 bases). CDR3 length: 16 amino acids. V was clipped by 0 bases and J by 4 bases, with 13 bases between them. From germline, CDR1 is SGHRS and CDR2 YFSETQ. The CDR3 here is CASSLAQGGGTGELFF. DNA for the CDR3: TGCGCCAGCAGCTTGGCCCAGGGGGGAGGCACCGGGGAGCTGTTTTTT.

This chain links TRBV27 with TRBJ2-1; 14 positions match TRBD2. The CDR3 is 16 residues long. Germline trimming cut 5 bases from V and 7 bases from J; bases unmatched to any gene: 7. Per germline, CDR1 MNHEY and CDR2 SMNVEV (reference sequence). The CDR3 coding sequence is TGTGCCAGCAGTACGGGACTAGCGGGAGTACCTAATGAGCAGTTCTTC. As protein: CASSTGLAGVPNEQFF.

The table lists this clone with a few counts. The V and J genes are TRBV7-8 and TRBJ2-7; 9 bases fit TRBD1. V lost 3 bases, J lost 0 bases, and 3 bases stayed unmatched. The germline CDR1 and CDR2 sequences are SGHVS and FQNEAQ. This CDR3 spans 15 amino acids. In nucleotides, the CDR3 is TGTGCCAGCAGCTTGAGGGACAGGGCCTCCTACGAGCAGTACTTC. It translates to CASSLRDRASYEQYF. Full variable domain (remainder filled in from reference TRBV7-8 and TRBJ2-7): GAGVSQSPRYKVAKRGQDVALRCDPISGHVSLFWYQQALGQGPEFLTYFQNEAQLDKSGLPSDRFFAERPEGSVSTLKIQRTQQEDSAVYLCASSLRDRASYEQYFGPGTRLTVT.

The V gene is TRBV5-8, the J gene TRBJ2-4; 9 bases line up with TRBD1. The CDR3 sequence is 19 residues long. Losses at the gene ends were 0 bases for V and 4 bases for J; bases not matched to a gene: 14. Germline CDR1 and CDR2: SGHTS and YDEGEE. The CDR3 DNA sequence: TGTGCCAGCAGCTTGGACGGGACAGGGACAAACCTCTATAAAAACATTCAGTACTTC. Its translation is CASSLDGTGTNLYKNIQYF.

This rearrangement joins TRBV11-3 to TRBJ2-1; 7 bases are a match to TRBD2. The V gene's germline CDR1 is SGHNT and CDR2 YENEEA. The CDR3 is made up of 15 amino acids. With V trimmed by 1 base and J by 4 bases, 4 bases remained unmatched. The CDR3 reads CASSLVSGKYNEQFF. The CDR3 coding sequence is TGTGCCAGCAGCTTAGTAAGCGGGAAATACAATGAGCAGTTCTTC.

This CDR3 is CASSLGLFGSTNTEAFF. In DNA, the CDR3 is TGTGCCAGCAGCTTAGGTCTGTTCGGGTCGACGAACACTGAAGCTTTCTTT. The chain couples TRBV11-3 to TRBJ1-1, with D hard to call. Germline lookup yields CDR1 SGHNT and CDR2 YENEEA. The CDR3 covers 17 residues. V lost 1 base, J lost 1 base, and 16 bases lay in between.

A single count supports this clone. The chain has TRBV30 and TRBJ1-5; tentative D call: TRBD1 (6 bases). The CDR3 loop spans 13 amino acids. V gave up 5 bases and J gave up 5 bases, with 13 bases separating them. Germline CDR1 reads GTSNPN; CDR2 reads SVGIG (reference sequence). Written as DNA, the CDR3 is TGTGCCTGGGATGGGGGCAGGGATCAGCCCCAGCATTTT. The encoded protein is CAWDGGRDQPQHF.

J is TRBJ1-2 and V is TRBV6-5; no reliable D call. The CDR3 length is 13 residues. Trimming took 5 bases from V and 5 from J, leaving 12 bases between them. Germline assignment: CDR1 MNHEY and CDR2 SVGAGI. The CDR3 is CASSHEPGYGYTF. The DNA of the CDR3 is TGTGCCAGCAGTCATGAACCCGGTTATGGCTACACCTTC.

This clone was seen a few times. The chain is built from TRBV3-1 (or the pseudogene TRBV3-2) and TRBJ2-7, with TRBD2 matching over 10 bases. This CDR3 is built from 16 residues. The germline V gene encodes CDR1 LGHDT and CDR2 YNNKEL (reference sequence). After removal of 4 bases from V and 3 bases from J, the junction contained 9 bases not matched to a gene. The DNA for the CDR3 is TGTGCCAGCAGCCGCCCTAGCGGGGGCCTCCTCTACGAGCAGTACTTC. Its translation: CASSRPSGGLLYEQYF.

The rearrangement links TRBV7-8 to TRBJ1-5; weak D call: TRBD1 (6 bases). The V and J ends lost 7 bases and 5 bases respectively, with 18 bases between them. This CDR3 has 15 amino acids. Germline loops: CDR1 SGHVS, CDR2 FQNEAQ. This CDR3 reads CASTPETGKYQPQHF. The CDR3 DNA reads TGTGCCAGCACCCCCGAAACAGGGAAGTATCAGCCCCAGCATTTT.

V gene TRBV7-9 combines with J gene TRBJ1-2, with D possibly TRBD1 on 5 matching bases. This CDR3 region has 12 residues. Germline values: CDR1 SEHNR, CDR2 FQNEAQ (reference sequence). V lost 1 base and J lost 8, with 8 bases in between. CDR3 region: CASSLGGGGYTF. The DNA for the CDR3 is TGTGCCAGCAGCTTAGGGGGCGGCGGCTACACCTTC.

In nucleotides, the CDR3 is TGTGCCAGCAGCGCAGAAACTAGCGGGTACGAGCAGTACTTC. This encodes CASSAETSGYEQYF. This sequence joins TRBV9 and TRBJ2-7; 9 bases align to TRBD2. CDR3 length equals 14 residues. Germline assignment: CDR1 SGDLS and CDR2 YYNGEE. J was trimmed by 4 bases and V by 3 bases; bases with no gene match: 5.

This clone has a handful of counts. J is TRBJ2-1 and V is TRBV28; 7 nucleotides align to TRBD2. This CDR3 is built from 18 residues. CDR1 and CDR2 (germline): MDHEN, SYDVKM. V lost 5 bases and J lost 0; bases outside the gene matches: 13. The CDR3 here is CASSPPRWRESSYNEQFF. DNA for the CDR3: TGTGCCAGCAGTCCACCCCGGTGGCGGGAGAGCTCCTACAATGAGCAGTTCTTC. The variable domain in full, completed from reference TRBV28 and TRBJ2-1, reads DVKVTQSSRYLVKRTGEKVFLECVQDMDHENMFWYRQDPGLGLRLIYFSYDVKMKEKGDIPEGYSVSREKKERFSLILESASTNQTSMYLCASSPPRWRESSYNEQFFGPGTRLTVL.

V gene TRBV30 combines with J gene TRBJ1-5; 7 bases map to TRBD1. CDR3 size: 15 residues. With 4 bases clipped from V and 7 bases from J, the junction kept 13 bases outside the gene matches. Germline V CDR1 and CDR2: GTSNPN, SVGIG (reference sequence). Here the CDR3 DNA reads TGTGCCTGGAAGGGGGCCGATTGGGATGGCCAGCCCCAGCATTTT. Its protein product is CAWKGADWDGQPQHF.

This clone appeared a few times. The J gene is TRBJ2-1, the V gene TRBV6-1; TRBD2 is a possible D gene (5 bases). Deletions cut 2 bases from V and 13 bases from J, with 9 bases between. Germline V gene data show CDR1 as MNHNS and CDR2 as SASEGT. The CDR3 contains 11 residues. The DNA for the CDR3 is TGTGCCAGCAGTGAACTGAGGGCCCAGTTCTTC. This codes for CASSELRAQFF.

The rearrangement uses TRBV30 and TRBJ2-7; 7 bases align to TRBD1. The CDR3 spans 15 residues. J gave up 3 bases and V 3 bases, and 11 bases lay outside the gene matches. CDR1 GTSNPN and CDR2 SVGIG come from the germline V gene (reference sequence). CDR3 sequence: CAWRKTGTAIYEQYF. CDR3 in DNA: TGTGCCTGGAGAAAGACCGGGACAGCAATCTACGAGCAGTACTTC. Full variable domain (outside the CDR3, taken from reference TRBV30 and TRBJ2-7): SQTIHQWPATLVQPVGSPLSLECTVEGTSNPNLYWYRQAAGRGLQLLFYSVGIGQISSEVPQNLSASRPQDRQFILSSKKLLLSDSGFYLCAWRKTGTAIYEQYFGPGTRLTVT.

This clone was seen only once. The CDR3 here is CASSLGFSFSGSYEQYF. The CDR3 coding sequence is TGTGCCAGCAGCTTGGGTTTTAGTTTCAGCGGTTCCTACGAGCAGTACTTC. The V call is TRBV5-5, the J call TRBJ2-7; D perhaps matches TRBD2 (5 bases). The V and J ends lost 0 bases and 1 base respectively, with 17 bases between them. This CDR3 has 17 amino acids. CDR1 is SGHKS, CDR2 YYEKEE, per germline (reference sequence).

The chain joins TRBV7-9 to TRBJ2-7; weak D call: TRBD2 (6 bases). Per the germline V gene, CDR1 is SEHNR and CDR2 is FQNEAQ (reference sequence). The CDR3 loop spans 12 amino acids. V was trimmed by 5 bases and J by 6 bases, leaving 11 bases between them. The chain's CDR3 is CASSHGGGEQYF. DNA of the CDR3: TGTGCCAGCAGCCACGGGGGAGGCGAGCAGTACTTC.

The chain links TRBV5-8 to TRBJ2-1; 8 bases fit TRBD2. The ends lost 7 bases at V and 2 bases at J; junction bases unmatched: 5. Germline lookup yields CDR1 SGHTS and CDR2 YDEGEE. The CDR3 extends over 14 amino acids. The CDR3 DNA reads TGTGCCAGCTTTCTCGGGGGGGCCTACAATGAGCAGTTCTTC. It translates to CASFLGGAYNEQFF.

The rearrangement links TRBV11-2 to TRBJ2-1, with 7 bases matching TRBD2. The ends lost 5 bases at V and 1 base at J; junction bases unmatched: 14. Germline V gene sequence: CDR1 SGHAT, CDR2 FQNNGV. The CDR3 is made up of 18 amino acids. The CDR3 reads CASSPQARRGVSYNEQFF. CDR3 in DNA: TGTGCCAGCAGCCCCCAGGCACGCCGGGGGGTTTCCTACAATGAGCAGTTCTTC.

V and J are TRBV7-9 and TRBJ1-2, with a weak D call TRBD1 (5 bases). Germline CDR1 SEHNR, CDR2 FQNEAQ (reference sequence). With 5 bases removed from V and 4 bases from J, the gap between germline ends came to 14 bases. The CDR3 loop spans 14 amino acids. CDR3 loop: CASSPAQRGYGYTF. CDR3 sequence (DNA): TGTGCCAGCAGCCCCGCACAAAGGGGCTATGGCTACACCTTC. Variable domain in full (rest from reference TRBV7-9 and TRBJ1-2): DTGVSQNPRHKITKRGQNVTFRCDPISEHNRLYWYRQTLGQGPEFLTYFQNEAQLEKSRLLSDRFSAERPKGSFSTLEIQRTEQGDSAMYLCASSPAQRGYGYTFGSGTRLTVV.

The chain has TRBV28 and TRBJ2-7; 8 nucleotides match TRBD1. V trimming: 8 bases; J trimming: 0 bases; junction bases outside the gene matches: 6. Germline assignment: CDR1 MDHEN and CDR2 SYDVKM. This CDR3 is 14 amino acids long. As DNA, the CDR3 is TGTGCCAGCGCCCCAGGGGGCGCCTCCTACGAGCAGTACTTC. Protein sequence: CASAPGGASYEQYF.

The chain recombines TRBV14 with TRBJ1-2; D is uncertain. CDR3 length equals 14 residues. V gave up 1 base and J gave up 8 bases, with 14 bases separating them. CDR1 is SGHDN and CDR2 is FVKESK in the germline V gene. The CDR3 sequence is CASSQGVASGGYTF. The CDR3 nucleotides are TGTGCCAGCAGCCAAGGGGTGGCCTCCGGGGGCTACACCTTC.